Presented here are 15 T cell receptor beta chains from one specimen sequenced in a study of radiotherapy plus CTLA-4 blockade in lung cancer. This table comes from immunoSEQ multiplex PCR, and its TCRdb copy is limited to in-frame clones, with some not included. The sample includes approximately 52,000 clones, 75% to 80% of them seen just once. The starting material was peripheral blood, obtained from a patient treated with radiotherapy plus ipilimumab. The receptors derive from a human donor with non-small cell lung cancer whose response to radiotherapy plus ipilimumab could not be evaluated.

This chain uses TRBV28 with TRBJ1-5; no clear D gene. This CDR3 is 14 amino acids long. Germline CDR1 and CDR2: MDHEN and SYDVKM. V was clipped by 5 bases and J by 7 bases, with 15 bases between them. The CDR3 here is CASSPPGSPQPQHF. CDR3 nucleotides: TGTGCCAGCAGTCCTCCGGGTTCCCCGCAGCCCCAGCATTTT.

The chain has TRBV19 and TRBJ1-1; 8 bases fit TRBD1. V gave up 1 base and J gave up 3 bases; unmatched junction bases: 1. Per germline, CDR1 LNHDA and CDR2 SQIVND (reference sequence). This CDR3 has 14 residues. Written as DNA, the CDR3 is TGTGCCAGTAGTATAGGACAGGGGTACACTGAAGCTTTCTTT. This translates into CASSIGQGYTEAFF.

The J gene is TRBJ1-6, the V gene TRBV5-1, with no clear D. Per germline, CDR1 SGHRS and CDR2 YFSETQ. The V gene lost 1 base and the J gene lost 10 bases, with 18 bases spanning the gap. The CDR3 extends over 16 amino acids. The CDR3 spells CASSLSAGEIKSPLHF. The CDR3 DNA reads TGCGCCAGCAGCTTGTCGGCCGGGGAAATTAAATCACCCCTCCACTTT.

The chain couples TRBV9 to TRBJ2-2, with TRBD1 matching over 10 bases. The CDR3 loop spans 17 amino acids. CDR1 and CDR2 from the germline V gene are SGDLS and YYNGEE. V trimming: 3 bases; J trimming: 6 bases; junction bases outside the gene matches: 11. Written as DNA, the CDR3 is TGTGCCAGCAGCGCTAATCCGGGACAGGGGAAATCCGGGGAGCTGTTTTTT. This encodes CASSANPGQGKSGELFF.

This clone was observed a handful of times. This chain connects TRBV7-9 to TRBJ1-2; D is uncertain. Germline CDR1 reads SEHNR; CDR2 reads FQNEAQ (reference sequence). The CDR3 loop spans 13 amino acids. Trimming left V 3 bases short and J 2 bases short, with 7 bases between. This CDR3 is CASSFDKNYGYTF. In DNA form, the CDR3 reads TGTGCCAGCAGCTTTGACAAGAACTATGGCTACACCTTC.

The CDR3 region has the DNA TGTGCCAGCAGCTTAACGCGGCGGGAGTTCGATGAGCAGTTCTTC. Its translation: CASSLTRREFDEQFF. V is TRBV7-3 and J is TRBJ2-1; 7 bases are shared with TRBD2. Losses at the gene ends were 0 bases for V and 8 bases for J; bases not matched to a gene: 7. The CDR3 consists of 15 residues. Germline V gene lookup returns CDR1 SGHTA and CDR2 FQGTGA. The entire variable domain, with the rest obtained from reference TRBV7-3 and TRBJ2-1, is as follows: GAGVSQTPSNKVTEKGKYVELRCDPISGHTALYWYRQSLGQGPEFLIYFQGTGAADDSGLPNDRFFAVRPEGSVSTLKIQRTERGDSAVYLCASSLTRREFDEQFFGPGTRLTVL.

J is TRBJ1-2 and V is TRBV9; the D gene is possibly TRBD1 (6 bases). This CDR3 has 15 amino acids. CDR1 is SGDLS, CDR2 YYNGEE, per germline. V was trimmed by 3 bases and J by 3 bases, leaving 15 bases between them. CDR3: CASSGFTGPHYGYTF. CDR3 in DNA: TGTGCCAGCAGCGGCTTTACAGGGCCCCACTATGGCTACACCTTC. Drawing the rest from reference TRBV9 and TRBJ1-2, the complete variable domain is DSGVTQTPKHLITATGQRVTLRCSPRSGDLSVYWYQQSLDQGLQFLIQYYNGEERAKGNILERFSAQQFPDLHSELNLSSLELGDSALYFCASSGFTGPHYGYTFGSGTRLTVV.

CDR3 bases: TGTGCCAGCAGTGACCAGGGACTAGCGGGGTCAGGCACGCAGTATTTT. Encoded protein: CASSDQGLAGSGTQYF. The chain combines TRBV6-4 with TRBJ2-3, with 13 positions matching TRBD2. There are 16 residues in the CDR3. Germline CDR1 MRHNA, CDR2 SNTAGT. J gave up 9 bases and V 2 bases, and 8 bases lay outside the gene matches.

This clone has a handful of counts. This chain uses TRBV4-2 with TRBJ2-7, with 13 positions matching TRBD2. CDR3 length: 18 residues. The germline CDR1 and CDR2 sequences are LGHNA and YNFKEQ. Losses at the gene ends were 5 bases for V and 0 bases for J; bases not matched to a gene: 10. CDR3 DNA sequence: TGTGCCAGCAGCATAACCGGGACTAGCGGGACCAACTCCTACGAGCAGTACTTC. Its translation is CASSITGTSGTNSYEQYF.

The V call is TRBV9, the J call TRBJ2-3, with TRBD2 identical over 7 bases. Germline-derived CDR1 and CDR2 are SGDLS and YYNGEE. Trimming took 2 bases from V and 4 from J; bases not matched to a gene: 10. This CDR3 is 16 amino acids long. Here the CDR3 DNA reads TGTGCCAGCAGCGTTAATTGGGGGGGGATTGCAGATACGCAGTATTTT. Amino acid sequence: CASSVNWGGIADTQYF.

The chain uses TRBV6-6 and TRBJ2-1; no definite D call. Germline values: CDR1 MNHNY, CDR2 SVGAGI (reference sequence). V was clipped by 5 bases and J by 9 bases, with 8 bases between them. CDR3 length: 11 residues. For the CDR3, the DNA is TGTGCCAGCAGTCTCTCCAGTGAGCAGTTCTTC. This sequence encodes CASSLSSEQFF.

This sequence joins TRBV5-4 and TRBJ2-2; TRBD2 matches at 15 bases. CDR1 is SGHNT, CDR2 YYREEE, per germline (reference sequence). The CDR3 loop spans 18 amino acids. After removal of 4 bases from V and 2 bases from J, the junction contained 6 bases not matched to a gene. The DNA for the CDR3 is TGTGCCAGCAGCCCGGGACTAGCGGGGGGACTCAACACCGGGGAGCTGTTTTTT. Amino acid sequence: CASSPGLAGGLNTGELFF.

The chain uses TRBV29-1 and TRBJ2-5; TRBD2 aligns across 13 bases. The CDR3 is 13 residues long. V lost 6 bases to trimming and J lost 9 bases; unmatched junction nucleotides: 7. Germline V gives CDR1 SQVTM, CDR2 ANQGSEA. CDR3: CSVDRTSGRAQYF. DNA for the CDR3: TGCAGCGTGGACCGAACTAGCGGGAGGGCCCAGTACTTC.

The chain is built from TRBV5-1 and TRBJ2-6; maybe TRBD2 (6 bases). Between the trimmed V and J ends, which lost 4 bases and 2 bases, there was a span of 10 bases. Per germline, CDR1 SGHRS and CDR2 YFSETQ. CDR3 length: 15 residues. CDR3 coding DNA: TGCGCCAGCAGCCTTCCGGGGGCTGGGGCCAACGTCCTGACTTTC. Protein: CASSLPGAGANVLTF.

The rearrangement links TRBV4-2 to TRBJ1-2; D is unclear. There are 15 residues in the CDR3. Deletions cut 0 bases from V and 0 bases from J, with 8 bases between. The V gene's germline CDR1 is LGHNA and CDR2 YNFKEQ. The CDR3 protein is CASSQEGTPNYGYTF. CDR3 coding DNA: TGTGCCAGCAGCCAAGAGGGCACCCCTAACTATGGCTACACCTTC.